This TCR beta chain was observed in a study of blood T cells in healthy people across ages. Study-level information: About one barcoded TCR beta cDNA was captured per two T cells.

As regards this clonotype: One end of the junction does not line up with germline, which may come from a read error.

A second roughly 6 to 11 cycle PCR used barcoded and J-beta primers. MiXCR, applied by TCRdb to the 5' RACE reads, yields one record per CDR3 protein. The table includes under 1,000,000 distinct CDR3 sequences, under 40% detected once. Ranging in age from about 6 to 95, the donors were healthy Caucasian individuals from Russia. The germline V gene has CDR1 SGHTA and CDR2 FQGNSA. The CDR3 spans 14 residues. This receptor was identified in a man aged 18-30 years in good health. Sequenced sample: blood. The chain links TRBV7-2 to TRBJ2-7; D possibly corresponds to TRBD2 (5 bases). In DNA, the CDR3 is TGTGCCGGCAGCTTAGCGCCGGATACCTACGAGCAGTACTTC. Amino acid sequence: CAGSLAPDTYEQYF.